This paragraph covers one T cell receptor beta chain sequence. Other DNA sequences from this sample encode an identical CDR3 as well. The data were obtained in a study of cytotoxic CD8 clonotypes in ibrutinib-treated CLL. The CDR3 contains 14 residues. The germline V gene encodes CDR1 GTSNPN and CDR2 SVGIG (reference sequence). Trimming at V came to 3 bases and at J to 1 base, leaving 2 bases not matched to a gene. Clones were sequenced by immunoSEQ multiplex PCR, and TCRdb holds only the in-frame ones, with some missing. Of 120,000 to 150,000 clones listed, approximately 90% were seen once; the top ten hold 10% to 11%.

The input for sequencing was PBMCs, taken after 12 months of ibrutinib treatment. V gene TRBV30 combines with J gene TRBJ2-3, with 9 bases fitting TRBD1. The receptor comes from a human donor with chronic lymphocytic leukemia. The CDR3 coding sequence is TGTGCCTGGAGGGGGGACAGGGGCACAGATACGCAGTATTTT. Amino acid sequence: CAWRGDRGTDTQYF. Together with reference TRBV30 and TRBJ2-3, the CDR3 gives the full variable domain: SQTIHQWPATLVQPVGSPLSLECTVEGTSNPNLYWYRQAAGRGLQLLFYSVGIGQISSEVPQNLSASRPQDRQFILSSKKLLLSDSGFYLCAWRGDRGTDTQYFGPGTRLTVL.